These T cell receptor beta chains were read from a single sample in a study of T-cell memory formation after mild COVID-19. TCRdb re-analysed the 5' RACE reads in MiXCR, keeping a single row per CDR3 protein. Of 300,000 to 350,000 distinct CDR3 sequences listed, approximately 19% are singletons. The sample comprised PBMCs or a T cell subset sorted from them (not recorded which). Receptor source: a man younger than 30 who had mild COVID-19 (a few samples of this study predate the infection). Cell type and time point are not known. Each CDR3 is given with its conserved first and last residue. Fields, in order: D gene, J gene, clone size, V gene, CDR3 DNA, CDR3 protein. D genes are given only for firm matches. A row's size may be missing; if present it is once, few, many or a size class.

D gene: TRBD1; J gene: TRBJ1-2; clone size: many; V gene: TRBV5-1; CDR3 DNA: TGCGCCAGCAGCGAGACAGGGGTGTATGGCTACACCTTC; CDR3 protein: CASSETGVYGYTF
D gene: NA; J gene: TRBJ2-7; clone size: NA; V gene: TRBV5-1; CDR3 DNA: TGCGCCAGCAGCTGGACGGAGGGGAGCTCCTACGAGCAGTACTTC; CDR3 protein: CASSWTEGSSYEQYF
D gene: NA; J gene: TRBJ1-6; clone size: few; V gene: TRBV12-3/TRBV12-4; CDR3 DNA: TGTGCCAGCAGTTTGACGTTGGGACGGGGTTCACCCCTCCACTTT; CDR3 protein: CASSLTLGRGSPLHF
D gene: NA; J gene: TRBJ2-3; clone size: NA; V gene: TRBV7-2; CDR3 DNA: TGTGCCAGCAGCATGGACAGAGGTGATACGGATACGCAGTATTTT; CDR3 protein: CASSMDRGDTDTQYF
D gene: NA; J gene: TRBJ1-2; clone size: few; V gene: TRBV7-2; CDR3 DNA: TGTGCCAGCAGCCAAACCAACCCCCCCTTGGGGGATGGCTACACCTTC; CDR3 protein: CASSQTNPPLGDGYTF
D gene: NA; J gene: TRBJ1-2; clone size: few; V gene: TRBV9; CDR3 DNA: TGTGCCAGCACCTCGGGCTCTGCGATTGACTATGGCTACACCTTC; CDR3 protein: CASTSGSAIDYGYTF
D gene: NA; J gene: TRBJ2-5; clone size: NA; V gene: TRBV4-3; CDR3 DNA: TGCGCCAGCAGCCAAGATTTTTCGCGGGCCCAGTACTTC; CDR3 protein: CASSQDFSRAQYF
D gene: NA; J gene: TRBJ1-4; clone size: NA; V gene: TRBV29-1; CDR3 DNA: TGCAGCGTTCAACGGGGGCTTAATGAAAAACTGTTTTTT; CDR3 protein: CSVQRGLNEKLFF
D gene: TRBD2; J gene: TRBJ2-1; clone size: NA; V gene: TRBV4-3; CDR3 DNA: TGCGCCAGCAGCCGGGGCATGACTAGCGGGGGGGCCAGAAATGAGCAGTTCTTC; CDR3 protein: CASSRGMTSGGARNEQFF
D gene: NA; J gene: TRBJ2-1; clone size: few; V gene: TRBV15; CDR3 DNA: TGTGCCACCTCGAAGGGGCGCTGGGATGAGCAGTTCTTC; CDR3 protein: CATSKGRWDEQFF
D gene: TRBD2; J gene: TRBJ2-3; clone size: NA; V gene: TRBV28; CDR3 DNA: TGTGCCAGCAGTGTTACTAGCGGGGGTGCAGATACGCAGTATTTT; CDR3 protein: CASSVTSGGADTQYF
D gene: NA; J gene: TRBJ1-2; clone size: few; V gene: TRBV6-5; CDR3 DNA: TGTGCCAGCAGCATCACTTACGAGGGGGGCGGCTACACCTTC; CDR3 protein: CASSITYEGGGYTF
D gene: NA; J gene: TRBJ2-5; clone size: NA; V gene: TRBV5-1; CDR3 DNA: TGCGCCAGCAGCGTGGATGGGGGGCTAGAGACCCAGTACTTC; CDR3 protein: CASSVDGGLETQYF
D gene: NA; J gene: TRBJ1-2; clone size: NA; V gene: TRBV20-1; CDR3 DNA: TGCAGTGCATCGCTGCGACCGACAAACTATGGCTACACCTTC; CDR3 protein: CSASLRPTNYGYTF
D gene: NA; J gene: TRBJ2-3; clone size: few; V gene: TRBV4-1; CDR3 DNA: TGCGCCAGCAGCCAAGATCCAACCGGGGTGAGCACAGATACGCAGTATTTT; CDR3 protein: CASSQDPTGVSTDTQYF
D gene: NA; J gene: TRBJ1-2; clone size: few; V gene: TRBV29-1; CDR3 DNA: TGCAGCGTTGAGGTCACCGACAGGAAACAAACCTTC; CDR3 protein: CSVEVTDRKQTF
D gene: NA; J gene: TRBJ1-2; clone size: few; V gene: TRBV29-1; CDR3 DNA: TGCAGCGTGCACTCTAACTATGGCTACACCTTC; CDR3 protein: CSVHSNYGYTF
D gene: TRBD1; J gene: TRBJ1-5; clone size: NA; V gene: TRBV20-1; CDR3 DNA: TGCAGTGCCTCGGACAGGGCTTATAGCAATCAGCCCCAGCATTTT; CDR3 protein: CSASDRAYSNQPQHF
D gene: NA; J gene: TRBJ2-7; clone size: NA; V gene: TRBV4-2; CDR3 DNA: TGTGCCAGCAGCCAAGCCCGATACTACGAGCAGTACTTC; CDR3 protein: CASSQARYYEQYF
D gene: NA; J gene: TRBJ1-1; clone size: few; V gene: TRBV28; CDR3 DNA: TGTGCCAGCACCTCTTCCGCAGTTGAAGCTTTCTTT; CDR3 protein: CASTSSAVEAFF
D gene: NA; J gene: TRBJ1-5; clone size: NA; V gene: TRBV4-1; CDR3 DNA: TGCGCCAGCAGCCAAGGAGGGAGAGAGAATCAGCCCCAGCATTTT; CDR3 protein: CASSQGGRENQPQHF
D gene: NA; J gene: TRBJ2-1; clone size: few; V gene: TRBV9; CDR3 DNA: TGTGCCAGCAGCGACACTAGTGTCTCCTACAATGAGCAGTTCTTC; CDR3 protein: CASSDTSVSYNEQFF
D gene: NA; J gene: TRBJ1-5; clone size: NA; V gene: TRBV7-3; CDR3 DNA: TGTGGGGGGGTAGGAGGCGGCGGACAGCCCCAGCATTTT; CDR3 protein: CGGVGGGGQPQHF
D gene: TRBD2; J gene: TRBJ2-5; clone size: NA; V gene: TRBV20-1; CDR3 DNA: TGCAGTGCCCCCAGTGGCGGGGGTAGACAAGAGACCCAGTACTTC; CDR3 protein: CSAPSGGGRQETQYF
D gene: TRBD1; J gene: TRBJ2-7; clone size: NA; V gene: TRBV4-1; CDR3 DNA: TGCGCCAGCAGCCCGGGACAGAGGGACGAGCAGTACTTC; CDR3 protein: CASSPGQRDEQYF
D gene: NA; J gene: TRBJ2-5; clone size: few; V gene: TRBV6-5; CDR3 DNA: TGTGCCAGCAGTTACGTGCGGGGCCAGGGGGAGACCCAGTACTTC; CDR3 protein: CASSYVRGQGETQYF
D gene: NA; J gene: TRBJ2-3; clone size: NA; V gene: TRBV7-2; CDR3 DNA: TGTGCCAGCAGCTCGACAGTCACAGATACGCAGTATTTT; CDR3 protein: CASSSTVTDTQYF
D gene: TRBD2; J gene: TRBJ2-5; clone size: NA; V gene: TRBV2; CDR3 DNA: TGTGCCAGCACCTTAGCGGGGGAGGGGACCCAGTACTTC; CDR3 protein: CASTLAGEGTQYF
D gene: NA; J gene: TRBJ1-3; clone size: NA; V gene: TRBV6-6; CDR3 DNA: TGTGCCAGCATCGAGGCTAGCTCTGGAAACACCATATATTTT; CDR3 protein: CASIEASSGNTIYF
D gene: NA; J gene: TRBJ2-2; clone size: few; V gene: TRBV28; CDR3 DNA: TGTGCCAGCAGTTTTTTCCCCGGGGAGCTGTTTTTT; CDR3 protein: CASSFFPGELFF
D gene: NA; J gene: TRBJ1-1; clone size: many; V gene: TRBV7-9; CDR3 DNA: TGTGCCAGCACCATCGTACTCACTGAAGCTTTCTTT; CDR3 protein: CASTIVLTEAFF
D gene: TRBD1; J gene: TRBJ1-6; clone size: NA; V gene: TRBV6-2/TRBV6-3; CDR3 DNA: TGTGCCAGCAGTTACCCAGGGACAGGCGATAATTCACCCCTCCACTTT; CDR3 protein: CASSYPGTGDNSPLHF
D gene: NA; J gene: TRBJ2-3; clone size: NA; V gene: TRBV7-3; CDR3 DNA: TGTGCCAGCAGCTCCTCGGGGGCAGATACGCAGTATTTT; CDR3 protein: CASSSSGADTQYF
D gene: TRBD2; J gene: TRBJ2-7; clone size: NA; V gene: TRBV15; CDR3 DNA: TGTGCCACCAGCATAATAGCGGGCTACGAGCAGTACTTC; CDR3 protein: CATSIIAGYEQYF
D gene: NA; J gene: TRBJ1-4; clone size: NA; V gene: TRBV7-6; CDR3 DNA: TGTGCCAGCAGCTTGTCGGCAGCTAATGAAAAACTGTTTTTT; CDR3 protein: CASSLSAANEKLFF
D gene: NA; J gene: TRBJ1-3; clone size: NA; V gene: TRBV4-1; CDR3 DNA: TGCGCCAGCAGCTACCGGGCTCCAGGGCTAGGTGGAAACACCATATATTTT; CDR3 protein: CASSYRAPGLGGNTIYF
D gene: TRBD2; J gene: TRBJ2-3; clone size: many; V gene: TRBV6-1; CDR3 DNA: TGTGCCAGCAGTGAAGGACTAGCGACAGATACGCAGTATTTT; CDR3 protein: CASSEGLATDTQYF
D gene: NA; J gene: TRBJ2-4; clone size: NA; V gene: TRBV7-3; CDR3 DNA: TGTGCCAGCAGCTTAGAGACAGGTGTTGGCATTCAGTACTTC; CDR3 protein: CASSLETGVGIQYF
D gene: TRBD1; J gene: TRBJ2-5; clone size: NA; V gene: TRBV12-3/TRBV12-4; CDR3 DNA: TGTGCCAGCAGTCTGGGACAGCTAGAGACCCAGTACTTC; CDR3 protein: CASSLGQLETQYF
D gene: NA; J gene: TRBJ2-7; clone size: NA; V gene: TRBV6-2/TRBV6-3; CDR3 DNA: TGTGCCAGCAGTTACTCGAAGGACAACTCCTACGAGCAGTACTTC; CDR3 protein: CASSYSKDNSYEQYF
D gene: NA; J gene: TRBJ1-5; clone size: few; V gene: TRBV29-1; CDR3 DNA: TGCAGCGCTCGCCGTTCGGGAATCAATCAGCCCCAGCATTTT; CDR3 protein: CSARRSGINQPQHF
D gene: NA; J gene: TRBJ1-1; clone size: few; V gene: TRBV20-1; CDR3 DNA: TGCAGTGCTAGATTAACGGAGACAGACGGACTCTACGCTTTCTTT; CDR3 protein: CSARLTETDGLYAFF
D gene: NA; J gene: TRBJ1-4; clone size: few; V gene: TRBV4-1; CDR3 DNA: TGCGCCAGCAGCCAAAAGATGGGTAGTGAAAAACTGTTTTTT; CDR3 protein: CASSQKMGSEKLFF
D gene: TRBD1; J gene: TRBJ1-1; clone size: few; V gene: TRBV29-1; CDR3 DNA: TGCAGCGTTGAACTGAGGGGGCTTAACACTGAAGCTTTCTTT; CDR3 protein: CSVELRGLNTEAFF
D gene: TRBD1; J gene: TRBJ2-4; clone size: few; V gene: TRBV7-9; CDR3 DNA: TGTGCCAGCAGCTTTGGGCAGGGGGCGAGGTCCAAAAACATTCAGTACTTC; CDR3 protein: CASSFGQGARSKNIQYF
D gene: NA; J gene: TRBJ1-1; clone size: NA; V gene: TRBV29-1; CDR3 DNA: TGCAGCGTTGAGGAGGGAGGGACTGAAGCTTTCTTT; CDR3 protein: CSVEEGGTEAFF